This T cell receptor beta chain derives from a study of blood T cell repertoires in COVID-19. Turning to the study itself: COVID-19 samples, acute and convalescent, were from the United States, Italy and Spain.

The method was immunoSEQ multiplex PCR; TCRdb's version includes in-frame clones alone and lacks a portion of them. The repertoire holds about 120,000 clones, with about 70% as singletons. J was trimmed by 4 bases and V by 7 bases; bases with no gene match: 3. The CDR3 spans 12 residues. Germline CDR1 is LGHDT and CDR2 is YNNKEL (reference sequence). The V gene is TRBV3-1 (or the pseudogene TRBV3-2), the J gene TRBJ1-2; 7 bases are shared with TRBD1. The clonotype comes from a man aged 55 to 70 with acute or convalescent COVID-19. The source material was peripheral blood. Written as DNA, the CDR3 is TGTGCCAGCACCGGACAGGCCTATGGCTACACCTTC. This codes for CASTGQAYGYTF.